The source of this TCR beta chain is a study of technical replicates of blood from a few donors. The repertoire was sequenced with immunoSEQ multiplex PCR; TCRdb's copy has only in-frame clones and lacks some. The table lists approximately 75,000 clones, around 97% of them singletons. The CDR3 has 14 residues. Unmatched junction bases numbered 9, after V lost 5 bases and J lost 8 bases. In germline, CDR1 is SGHRS, CDR2 YFSETQ. This TCR was recovered from a human donor in good health. This chain links TRBV5-1 with TRBJ2-3; 9 nucleotides agree with TRBD2. Sequencing was done on a sample of T cells isolated from PBMCs. The CDR3 reads CASRIAGDPTTQYF. DNA for the CDR3: TGCGCCAGCAGAATAGCGGGAGACCCCACTACGCAGTATTTT.